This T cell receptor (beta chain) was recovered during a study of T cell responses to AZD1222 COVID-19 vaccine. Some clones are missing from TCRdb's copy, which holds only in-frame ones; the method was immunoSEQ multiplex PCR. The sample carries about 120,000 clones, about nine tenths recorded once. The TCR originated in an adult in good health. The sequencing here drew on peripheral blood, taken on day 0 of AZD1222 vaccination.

CDR3 coding DNA: TGCGCCAGCAGCGAACGGACAGGGACGGGGAACTATGGCTACACCTTC. This gives the protein CASSERTGTGNYGYTF. V is TRBV5-1 and J is TRBJ1-2; 8 bases map to TRBD1. The CDR3 is 16 residues long. The germline V gene encodes CDR1 SGHRS and CDR2 YFSETQ. J was trimmed by 2 bases and V by 4 bases; bases with no gene match: 10.